These T cell receptor beta chains were read from a single sample in a study of blood T cell repertoires in COVID-19. Assay used: immunoSEQ multiplex PCR; TCRdb lists only in-frame clones, some missing. This table has 390,000 or so clones, nearly 90% appearing once. The source material was peripheral blood. These receptors originate from a man younger than 35 with active or convalescent COVID-19. Each CDR3 is given with its conserved first and last residue. A D gene is named only where the DNA matches it firmly. Some rows have no size entry. The others give once, few or many, or a class for an expanded clone.

clone_size j_call v_call d_call cdr3_nt cdr3_aa
NA TRBJ1-2 TRBV19 NA TGTGCCAGTAGTATGGCGGGTTTCGTCTATGGCTACACCTTC CASSMAGFVYGYTF
NA TRBJ2-7 TRBV6-4 NA TGTGCCAGCAGAAGAGGGATTGACTCCTTCTACGAGCAGTACTTC CASRRGIDSFYEQYF
NA TRBJ1-6 TRBV7-2 NA TGTGCCAGCAGCTTAGGACGGCAGGTCAATTCACCCCTCCACTTT CASSLGRQVNSPLHF
NA TRBJ2-7 TRBV29-1 NA TGCAGCGTGGGAACAGGAGTCTACGAGCAGTACTTC CSVGTGVYEQYF
NA TRBJ1-1 TRBV12-3/TRBV12-4 NA TGTGCCAGCAGTTTTGGAGGCACAGAAGCTTTCTTT CASSFGGTEAFF
NA TRBJ1-1 TRBV7-9 NA TGTGCCAGCAGCCAAGGGGTGATGAACACTGAAGCTTTCTTT CASSQGVMNTEAFF
NA TRBJ1-6 TRBV10-3 TRBD1 TGTGCCATCAGGACAGGGACAGGTGCCAATTCACCCCTCCACTTT CAIRTGTGANSPLHF
NA TRBJ1-2 TRBV5-8 TRBD1 TGTGCCAGCAGCTTGGACAGGGGGTTTAACTATGGCTACACCTTC CASSLDRGFNYGYTF
NA TRBJ2-7 TRBV28 NA TGTGCCAGCAGTTTACCCGTAGGCGGTGTCGGCTACGAGCAGTACTTC CASSLPVGGVGYEQYF
NA TRBJ2-2 TRBV9 TRBD2 TGTGCCAGCAGCCTAGAGGGACTAGCGGGGGGAACCGGGGAGCTGTTTTTT CASSLEGLAGGTGELFF
few TRBJ2-1 TRBV5-1 TRBD1 TGCGCCAGCAGCCGGGACAGGGGGTACAATGAGCAGTTCTTC CASSRDRGYNEQFF
NA TRBJ1-5 TRBV6-5 NA TGTGCCAGCAGTTACCAGGGAGGAAATCAGCCCCAGCATTTT CASSYQGGNQPQHF
NA TRBJ2-7 TRBV28 NA TGTGCCAGCAGTTTCCAGTACGAGCAGTACTTC CASSFQYEQYF
NA TRBJ2-7 TRBV6-5 NA TGTGCCAGCAGTTACCGCACAGGGTACGAGCAGTACTTC CASSYRTGYEQYF
NA TRBJ2-7 TRBV28 TRBD1 TGTGCCAGCGCTTTCAGGGGGCTGTCCTCCTACGAGCAGTACTTC CASAFRGLSSYEQYF
NA TRBJ2-1 TRBV14 TRBD2 TGTGCCAGCAGCCACAAACTAGCGGGAAGGAATGAGCAGTTCTTC CASSHKLAGRNEQFF
NA TRBJ1-1 TRBV6-2/TRBV6-3 NA TGTGCCAGCAGTTCGCTACAGGGCCCGGGGACTGAAGCTTTCTTT CASSSLQGPGTEAFF
NA TRBJ1-3 TRBV18 NA TGTGCCAGCGGAACAGGGTCTGGAAACACCATATATTTT CASGTGSGNTIYF
NA TRBJ2-2 TRBV27 NA TGTGCCAGCAGAACGAGGTCCGGGGAGCTGTTTTTT CASRTRSGELFF
NA TRBJ1-2 TRBV6-6 NA TGTGCCAGCAGTCAAAGAACGACATGGGGGCGGAAATCCGGCAATGGCTACACCTTC CASSQRTTWGRKSGNGYTF
NA TRBJ2-7 TRBV5-6 NA TGTGCCAGCAGCGCGGCGCTAGCCTACGAGCAGTACTTC CASSAALAYEQYF
NA TRBJ2-7 TRBV15 TRBD2 TGTGCCACCAGAGAACGACTAGCGGGAGGACAGGGCGAGCAGTACTTC CATRERLAGGQGEQYF
NA TRBJ1-1 TRBV18 NA TGTGCCAGCTCACCTTCTCTTCAGGGTGACACTGAAGCTTTCTTT CASSPSLQGDTEAFF
NA TRBJ1-6 TRBV3-1/TRBV3-2 NA TGTGCCAGCAGCCCCCGGGTGGTCTCACCCCTCCACTTT CASSPRVVSPLHF
NA TRBJ2-5 TRBV7-8 NA TGTGCCAGCAGCTTAGGACAAGGTGAAGAGACCCAGTACTTC CASSLGQGEETQYF
NA TRBJ1-5 TRBV9 NA TGTGCCAGCAGCGTAGACGGAGATCGCAATCAGCCCCAGCATTTT CASSVDGDRNQPQHF
NA TRBJ2-3 TRBV15 NA TGTGCCACCAGCAGAACCCGGTGGGGGCCCCCAGATACGCAGTATTTT CATSRTRWGPPDTQYF
NA TRBJ1-5 TRBV2 NA TGTGCCAGCAGTGAGTCCAGGGCCGATCAGCCCCAGCATTTT CASSESRADQPQHF
NA TRBJ1-2 TRBV6-5 NA TGTGCCAGCAGACAACAGGGTTATGGCTACACCTTC CASRQQGYGYTF
NA TRBJ1-5 TRBV19 TRBD1 TGTGCCAGTAGTACGGGGAGGGACAGGGACAATCAGCCCCAGCATTTT CASSTGRDRDNQPQHF
NA TRBJ1-4 TRBV19 TRBD1 TGTGCCAGTAGTACGTCCCGGGACAGGCCTAATGAAAAACTGTTTTTT CASSTSRDRPNEKLFF
NA TRBJ1-5 TRBV5-5 TRBD1 TGTGCCAGCAGCCCATGGGACAGCAGGTATAGCAATCAGCCCCAGCATTTT CASSPWDSRYSNQPQHF
NA TRBJ2-7 TRBV2 NA TGTGCCAGCAGTGCCTTCATGTCATCAAGCGGCTCCTACGAGCAGTACTTC CASSAFMSSSGSYEQYF
NA TRBJ1-5 TRBV27 TRBD1 TGTGCCAGCAGCCCGGACGTCCACAGGGGCGCGCCCCAGCATTTT CASSPDVHRGAPQHF
NA TRBJ1-1 TRBV7-9 NA TGTGCCAGCAGCTTAGGGGCAACAGGGTACTCTGAAGCTTTCTTT CASSLGATGYSEAFF
NA TRBJ2-5 TRBV3-1/TRBV3-2 NA TGTGCCAGCAGCCATGGACAGCCAGCCGAGACCCAGTACTTC CASSHGQPAETQYF
few TRBJ2-7 TRBV5-1 TRBD1 TGCGCCAGCAGCTTGGATATAGGGGGCTACAGTACCTACGAGCAGTACTTC CASSLDIGGYSTYEQYF
NA TRBJ2-7 TRBV28 NA TGTGCCAGCAGGCCACCCGGGACTCCCCCCTACGAGCAGTACTTC CASRPPGTPPYEQYF
NA TRBJ2-7 TRBV14 NA TGTGCCAGCAGCCAATACCAGGGATCGACCTACGAGCAGTACTTC CASSQYQGSTYEQYF
NA TRBJ1-5 TRBV6-5 TRBD1 TGTGCCAGCAGCCTGACAGGGATGAGCAATCAGCCCCAGCATTTT CASSLTGMSNQPQHF
NA TRBJ2-7 TRBV18 NA TGTGCCAGCTCACCATCTGCAGCGGCGGGGGAGCAGTACTTC CASSPSAAAGEQYF
NA TRBJ2-1 TRBV5-1 TRBD2 TGCGCCAGCAGCGACTGGAGCGGGAGTGCCAATGAGCAGTTCTTC CASSDWSGSANEQFF
NA TRBJ1-5 TRBV28 NA TGTGCCAGCAGCCCTGCCCGAGGGCCCCAGCATTTT CASSPARGPQHF